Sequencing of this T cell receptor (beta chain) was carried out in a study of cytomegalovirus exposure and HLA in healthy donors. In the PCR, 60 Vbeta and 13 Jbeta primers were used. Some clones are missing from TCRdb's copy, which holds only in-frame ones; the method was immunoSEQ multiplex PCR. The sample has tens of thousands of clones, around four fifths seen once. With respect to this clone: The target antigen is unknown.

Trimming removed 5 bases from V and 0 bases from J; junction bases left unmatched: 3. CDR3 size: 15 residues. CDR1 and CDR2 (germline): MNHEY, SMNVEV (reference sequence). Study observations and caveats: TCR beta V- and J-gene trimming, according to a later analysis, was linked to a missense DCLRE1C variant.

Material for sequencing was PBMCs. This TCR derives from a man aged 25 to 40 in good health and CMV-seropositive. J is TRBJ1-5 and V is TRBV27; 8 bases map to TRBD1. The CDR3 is CASSAGTGSNQPQHF. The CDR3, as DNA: TGTGCCAGCAGTGCCGGGACAGGTAGCAATCAGCCCCAGCATTTT.